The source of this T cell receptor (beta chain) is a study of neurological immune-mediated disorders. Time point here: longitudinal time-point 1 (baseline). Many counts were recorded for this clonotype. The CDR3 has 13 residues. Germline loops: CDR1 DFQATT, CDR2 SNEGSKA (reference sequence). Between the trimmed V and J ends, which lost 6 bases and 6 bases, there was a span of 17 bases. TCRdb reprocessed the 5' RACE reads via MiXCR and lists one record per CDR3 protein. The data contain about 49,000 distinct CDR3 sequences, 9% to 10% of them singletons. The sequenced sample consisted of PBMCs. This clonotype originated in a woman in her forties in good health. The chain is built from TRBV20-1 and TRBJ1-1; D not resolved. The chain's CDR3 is CSAQAPGYPEAFF. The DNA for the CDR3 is TGCAGTGCCCAAGCTCCCGGTTACCCTGAAGCTTTCTTT.